One sample yielded the 22 T cell receptor beta chains listed below, sequenced in a study of T cell responses to AZD1222 COVID-19 vaccine. Profiled with immunoSEQ multiplex PCR; TCRdb holds only in-frame clones, not every one. The sample carries about 140,000 clones, approximately 90% recorded once. This specimen consisted of peripheral blood, obtained on day 0 of AZD1222 vaccination. The receptors come from an adult in good health.

The CDR3 region has the DNA TGTGCCAGCACCACAGGGACTTACACCGGGGAGCTGTTTTTT. Protein sequence: CASTTGTYTGELFF. The chain combines TRBV7-9 with TRBJ2-2; D may match TRBD1 or TRBD2 (6 bases each). CDR3 size: 14 residues. V lost 7 bases, J lost 3 bases, and 12 bases lay in between. The V gene's germline CDR1 is SEHNR and CDR2 FQNEAQ (reference sequence).

The chain has TRBV29-1 and TRBJ2-2; 10 positions match TRBD1. This CDR3 region has 16 residues. J was trimmed by 2 bases and V by 6 bases; bases with no gene match: 9. CDR1 is SQVTM and CDR2 is ANQGSEA in the germline V gene. The CDR3 loop reads CSVPDRGSLNTGELFF. The CDR3 nucleotides are TGCAGCGTACCGGACAGGGGGAGTCTTAACACCGGGGAGCTGTTTTTT.

The chain couples TRBV5-4 to TRBJ2-7; perhaps TRBD1 as D (5 bases). Trimming took off 1 base at V and 7 bases at J, with 18 bases between the two ends. The CDR3 has 15 residues. From germline, CDR1 is SGHNT and CDR2 YYREEE (reference sequence). The CDR3 DNA reads as TGTGCCAGCAGCTTGAGCAGTGTGAAGGGGCAGGAGCAGTACTTC. Translated: CASSLSSVKGQEQYF.

CDR3 residues: CSVIRQEGSPLHF. For the CDR3, the DNA is TGCAGCGTGATCAGACAGGAAGGATCACCCCTCCACTTT. This chain connects TRBV29-1 to TRBJ1-6; TRBD1 might be the D (6 bases). CDR3 length: 13 residues. Deletions cut 6 bases from V and 10 bases from J, with 16 bases between. Germline V CDR1 and CDR2: SQVTM, ANQGSEA.

This rearrangement joins TRBV7-3 to TRBJ1-1; D perhaps matches TRBD1 (5 bases). V shed 5 bases and J shed 2 bases, with 18 bases lying between them. CDR3 length: 16 amino acids. CDR1 is SGHTA, CDR2 FQGTGA, per germline. CDR3: CASSRTPGPPNTEAFF. DNA of the CDR3: TGTGCCAGCAGCCGCACACCGGGACCGCCAAACACTGAAGCTTTCTTT. The full variable domain, completed using reference TRBV7-3 and TRBJ1-1, is GAGVSQTPSNKVTEKGKYVELRCDPISGHTALYWYRQSLGQGPEFLIYFQGTGAADDSGLPNDRFFAVRPEGSVSTLKIQRTERGDSAVYLCASSRTPGPPNTEAFFGQGTRLTVV.

The chain couples TRBV14 to TRBJ1-2; D remains ambiguous. Germline values: CDR1 SGHDN, CDR2 FVKESK. The CDR3 contains 16 residues. V was pared by 3 bases and J by 4 bases, with 18 bases between. Here the CDR3 reads CASSQGLGTRAYGYTF. The CDR3 DNA is TGTGCCAGCAGCCAGGGTTTGGGCACTCGAGCCTATGGCTACACCTTC.

The chain links TRBV28 to TRBJ1-5, with 8 bases identical to TRBD1. V was clipped by 6 bases and J by 3 bases; unmatched bases: 4. The CDR3 runs 14 residues. Germline assignment: CDR1 MDHEN and CDR2 SYDVKM. The CDR3 nucleotides are TGTGCCAGCAGGGGACAGGCTCCCAATCAGCCCCAGCATTTT. This gives the protein CASRGQAPNQPQHF.

This clone was seen only a few times. This chain joins TRBV24-1 and TRBJ2-5; D may match TRBD1 or TRBD2 (5 bases each). Germline V gives CDR1 KGHDR, CDR2 SFDVKD. The CDR3 consists of 14 residues. V lost 3 bases to trimming and J lost 9 bases, with 16 bases between them. This chain's CDR3 is CATSDTTDTGAQYF. The CDR3 DNA reads TGTGCCACCAGTGATACGACAGATACCGGGGCCCAGTACTTC.

The rearrangement links TRBV7-2 to TRBJ1-1; D unresolved. In germline, CDR1 is SGHTA, CDR2 FQGNSA. Trimming shortened V by 3 bases and J by 4 bases, and 9 bases separated the two germline ends. The CDR3 is 13 residues long. In nucleotides, the CDR3 is TGTGCCAGCAGCTTCGGCACCTTCACTGAAGCTTTCTTT. This encodes CASSFGTFTEAFF.

Turning to this clone: Within the sample, other DNA sequences also encode this same CDR3. This sequence joins TRBV19 and TRBJ1-3; D unresolved. This CDR3 region has 13 residues. The ends were cut back, 5 bases at V and 0 bases at J, with 5 bases in the middle. The V gene's germline CDR1 is LNHDA and CDR2 SQIVND (reference sequence). The CDR3 nucleotides read TGTGCCAGTAGTCGAGGCTCTGGAAACACCATATATTTT. This gives the protein CASSRGSGNTIYF.

The CDR3 here is CASSGTATNQPQHF. The CDR3 DNA reads as TGTGCCAGCTCAGGGACGGCGACCAATCAGCCCCAGCATTTT. The V gene is TRBV18, the J gene TRBJ1-5, with D possibly matching TRBD1 (5 bases). Germline values: CDR1 KGHSH, CDR2 LQKENI. V gave up 5 bases and J gave up 3 bases, with 11 bases separating them. This CDR3 comprises 14 residues.

V gene TRBV27 combines with J gene TRBJ1-3, with D unresolved. Looked up from germline, CDR1 is MNHEY and CDR2 is SMNVEV (reference sequence). The V gene lost 5 bases and the J gene lost 0 bases, with 20 bases spanning the gap. This CDR3 has 18 amino acids. In DNA, the CDR3 is TGTGCCAGCAGTCCCCTCTATACTACTGCTACCTCTGGAAACACCATATATTTT. This codes for CASSPLYTTATSGNTIYF.

The V call is TRBV6-1, the J call TRBJ1-4; D is unclear. Deletions cut 0 bases from V and 0 bases from J, with 5 bases between. Germline V gene data show CDR1 as MNHNS and CDR2 as SASEGT. The CDR3 is 15 amino acids. The CDR3 protein is CASSEAHATNEKLFF. CDR3 in DNA: TGTGCCAGCAGTGAAGCGCATGCAACTAATGAAAAACTGTTTTTT.

This chain links TRBV28 with TRBJ2-2; TRBD1 agrees at 7 bases. Trimming cost V 6 bases and J 3 bases; bases outside gene matches: 1. This CDR3 comprises 13 residues. Germline lookup yields CDR1 MDHEN and CDR2 SYDVKM. In DNA, the CDR3 is TGTGCCAGCAGGACAGGGTACACCGGGGAGCTGTTTTTT. Translation: CASRTGYTGELFF.

The chain joins TRBV19 to TRBJ2-7, with D perhaps TRBD2 (6 bases). This CDR3 contains 15 residues. The V gene lost 5 bases and the J gene lost 3 bases, with 17 bases spanning the gap. Germline V lookup: CDR1 LNHDA, CDR2 SQIVND (reference sequence). The CDR3 loop is CASSSNRGSRYEQYF. CDR3 coding DNA: TGTGCCAGTAGTTCAAATCGGGGGTCCCGCTACGAGCAGTACTTC.

The chain recombines TRBV27 with TRBJ1-4; D is possibly TRBD1 (6 bases). Between the trimmed V and J ends, which lost 6 bases and 6 bases, there was a span of 17 bases. CDR1 is MNHEY, CDR2 SMNVEV, per germline (reference sequence). The CDR3 is 15 residues long. The CDR3 region is CASSPAGGADEKLFF. For the CDR3, the DNA is TGTGCCAGCAGCCCCGCCGGGGGCGCGGATGAAAAACTGTTTTTT.

This chain connects TRBV9 to TRBJ1-3; 10 nucleotides agree with TRBD1. Germline trimming cut 4 bases from V and 1 base from J; bases unmatched to any gene: 5. The germline V gene encodes CDR1 SGDLS and CDR2 YYNGEE. This CDR3 has 16 residues. The CDR3 DNA reads TGTGCCAGCAGCAAGGGGACAGGGGCGTCTGGAAACACCATATATTTT. Encoded protein: CASSKGTGASGNTIYF.

This chain links TRBV5-5 with TRBJ1-5; 7 bases fit TRBD1. Germline CDR1 SGHKS, CDR2 YYEKEE (reference sequence). The CDR3 contains 15 residues. Unmatched junction bases numbered 8, after V lost 4 bases and J lost 4 bases. The CDR3 DNA is TGTGCCAGCAGCCCCACCGGGACAGTTAATCAGCCCCAGCATTTT. It encodes CASSPTGTVNQPQHF.

The J gene is TRBJ1-2, the V gene TRBV5-8, with D uncertain. This CDR3 is 13 amino acids long. The germline V and J ends were trimmed by 5 bases and 0 bases, with 8 bases remaining between them. Germline V gene sequence: CDR1 SGHTS, CDR2 YDEGEE. The CDR3 sequence is CASSLLSNYGYTF. CDR3 DNA: TGTGCCAGCAGTCTACTCTCTAACTATGGCTACACCTTC.

The chain combines TRBV25-1 with TRBJ2-3, with TRBD1 matching over 7 bases. Germline CDR1 MGHDK, CDR2 SYGVNS. This CDR3 contains 15 residues. Trimming took 3 bases from V and 3 from J; bases not matched to a gene: 6. The CDR3 is CASSDPRGLTDTQYF. The CDR3 region has the DNA TGTGCCAGCAGTGACCCCAGGGGGTTGACAGATACGCAGTATTTT. The whole variable domain, filled in from reference TRBV25-1 and TRBJ2-3, reads EADIYQTPRYLVIGTGKKITLECSQTMGHDKMYWYQQDPGMELHLIHYSYGVNSTEKGDLSSESTVSRIRTEHFPLTLESARPSHTSQYLCASSDPRGLTDTQYFGPGTRLTVL.

V and J are TRBV19 and TRBJ2-2; D assignment may be TRBD1 or TRBD2 (6 bases each). Trimming took off 5 bases at V and 3 bases at J, with 13 bases between the two ends. In germline, CDR1 is LNHDA, CDR2 SQIVND (reference sequence). The CDR3 is made up of 15 amino acids. In nucleotides, the CDR3 is TGTGCCAGTAGTCCAGAGGGGGGCTACACCGGGGAGCTGTTTTTT. Translated: CASSPEGGYTGELFF.

The chain is built from TRBV4-1 and TRBJ1-2; D not certain. There are 14 residues in the CDR3. The germline CDR1 and CDR2 sequences are MGHRA and YSYEKL. The V and J ends lost 4 bases and 7 bases respectively, with 16 bases between them. CDR3 in DNA: TGCGCCAGCAGCCCACCAATCCGCGTGGGTGGCTACACCTTC. It is translated as CASSPPIRVGGYTF.